Below, 23 T cell receptor beta chains from the same sample are listed, as sequenced in a study of T cell changes during pregnancy in multiple sclerosis (dated by TCRdb to the late 2010s). The library was made by the immunoSEQ multiplex PCR assay. The table comes from immuneACCESS by way of TCRdb, which keeps in-frame sequences with V and J called. Part of the clones is missing from these tables; in studies checked, under half for an unresolved V gene and the rest for unknown reasons. Recorded for this sample are 35,000 to 50,000 clones; around nine tenths of them occurred a single time. The ten largest clones represent 0.55% to 0.85% of the sample. The starting material was CD4+ T cells from peripheral blood mononuclear cells, obtained in the first trimester of pregnancy. These receptors were obtained from a female donor with multiple sclerosis, enrolled in a pregnancy study.

The rearrangement uses TRBV14 and TRBJ2-5; D uncertain. Trimming left V 4 bases short and J 2 bases short, with 11 bases between. CDR1 is SGHDN and CDR2 is FVKESK in the germline V gene. The CDR3 length is 14 residues. This CDR3 reads CASSRADIQETQYF. CDR3 DNA: TGTGCCAGCAGCCGAGCTGACATACAAGAGACCCAGTACTTC.

The chain carries TRBV25-1 and TRBJ2-1; D is perhaps TRBD1 (6 bases). V lost 4 bases to trimming and J lost 6 bases, with 19 bases between them. The V gene's germline CDR1 is MGHDK and CDR2 SYGVNS. The CDR3 runs to 16 residues. The CDR3 protein is CASSGPGTKPFNEQFF. CDR3 nucleotides: TGTGCCAGCAGTGGGCCGGGGACAAAACCTTTCAATGAGCAGTTCTTC.

The V and J genes are TRBV19 and TRBJ2-1; D remains unclear. V was pared by 3 bases and J by 7 bases, with 7 bases between. The CDR3 loop spans 12 amino acids. CDR1 LNHDA and CDR2 SQIVND come from the germline V gene (reference sequence). CDR3 sequence reads: CASSIFGNEQFF. As DNA, the CDR3 is TGTGCCAGTAGTATCTTCGGGAATGAGCAGTTCTTC.

This clone was detected only once. The chain combines TRBV27 with TRBJ2-3; tentatively, D is TRBD2 (6 bases). Germline V CDR1 and CDR2: MNHEY, SMNVEV (reference sequence). The CDR3 is 17 amino acids. With 2 bases removed from V and 4 bases from J, the gap between germline ends came to 19 bases. The CDR3 DNA follows: TGTGCCAGCAGTTTAAGGTCACCCGGAGGGGTCGCAGATACGCAGTATTTT. This sequence encodes CASSLRSPGGVADTQYF.

The chain carries TRBV9 and TRBJ2-7; perhaps TRBD2 as D (6 bases). CDR3 size: 16 residues. CDR1 SGDLS and CDR2 YYNGEE come from the germline V gene. Trimming pared 4 bases from V and 5 bases from J, leaving 22 bases between. CDR3 loop: CASSPLGRGGSDEQYF. The CDR3 DNA sequence: TGTGCCAGCAGCCCTCTCGGGCGGGGAGGATCGGACGAGCAGTACTTC. Looking up the rest from reference TRBV9 and TRBJ2-7 gives the full variable domain: DSGVTQTPKHLITATGQRVTLRCSPRSGDLSVYWYQQSLDQGLQFLIQYYNGEERAKGNILERFSAQQFPDLHSELNLSSLELGDSALYFCASSPLGRGGSDEQYFGPGTRLTVT.

The rearrangement uses TRBV15 and TRBJ2-5; unclear D gene. The CDR3 runs to 16 residues. V lost 0 bases and J 2 bases, leaving 13 bases between the germline ends. From germline, CDR1 is LNHNV and CDR2 YYDKDF (reference sequence). This CDR3 is CATSRDLFGAQETQYF. DNA for the CDR3: TGTGCCACCAGCAGAGATCTGTTCGGAGCTCAAGAGACCCAGTACTTC.

The rearrangement joins TRBV7-8 to TRBJ2-1; possibly TRBD2 for D (5 bases). Germline loops: CDR1 SGHVS, CDR2 FQNEAQ. V was clipped by 4 bases and J by 7 bases, with 14 bases between them. This CDR3 spans 14 amino acids. The CDR3 DNA is TGTGCCAGCAGCTCCCGGGATCTGCGTAATGAGCAGTTCTTC. It yields the protein CASSSRDLRNEQFF.

This sequence joins TRBV28 and TRBJ2-7; 8 bases fit TRBD2. V lost 7 bases to trimming and J lost 6 bases; unmatched junction nucleotides: 11. CDR1 is MDHEN, CDR2 SYDVKM, per germline. This CDR3 comprises 14 residues. Written as DNA, the CDR3 is TGTGCCAGCACCGGGGGGGGAACCTTCGGCGAGCAGTACTTC. Amino acids: CASTGGGTFGEQYF. Filled out from reference TRBV28 and TRBJ2-7, the complete variable domain reads DVKVTQSSRYLVKRTGEKVFLECVQDMDHENMFWYRQDPGLGLRLIYFSYDVKMKEKGDIPEGYSVSREKKERFSLILESASTNQTSMYLCASTGGGTFGEQYFGPGTRLTVT.

The genes are TRBV19 and TRBJ1-1; D unclear. V was cut by 3 bases and J by 7 bases, with 15 bases left in between. The germline V gene has CDR1 LNHDA and CDR2 SQIVND (reference sequence). The CDR3 has 14 amino acids. CDR3 bases: TGTGCCAGTAGTATCCTTCAGGCACCCCATGAAGCTTTCTTT. Encoded protein: CASSILQAPHEAFF.

The chain employs TRBV28 and TRBJ2-2, with 8 bases that match TRBD1. Germline V CDR1 and CDR2: MDHEN, SYDVKM. The trim removed 3 bases at V and 7 bases at J, leaving 7 bases unmatched. This CDR3 spans 15 amino acids. Written as DNA, the CDR3 is TGTGCCAGCAGTTTGGGACAGGCGATCGTCGGGGAGCTGTTTTTT. This sequence encodes CASSLGQAIVGELFF.

J is TRBJ2-2 and V is TRBV15; unclear D gene. The CDR3 runs 15 residues. Looked up from germline, CDR1 is LNHNV and CDR2 is YYDKDF (reference sequence). V was cut by 0 bases and J by 1 base, with 6 bases left in between. The CDR3 nucleotides read TGTGCCACCAGCAGAGATCGCAGGAACACCGGGGAGCTGTTTTTT. This gives the protein CATSRDRRNTGELFF.

This chain links TRBV5-4 with TRBJ2-5; 12 nucleotides align to TRBD2. V was pared by 3 bases and J by 2 bases, with 8 bases of the junction left unmatched. This CDR3 region has 17 residues. The V gene's germline CDR1 is SGHNT and CDR2 YYREEE (reference sequence). The CDR3 nucleotides read TGTGCCAGCAGCTGGGGGCGAGGGACTAGCGGGCAAGAGACCCAGTACTTC. It codes for CASSWGRGTSGQETQYF.

The gene calls are TRBV5-4 and TRBJ2-6, with 9 nucleotides matching TRBD1. Trimming removed 5 bases from V and 2 bases from J; junction bases left unmatched: 5. The germline V gene has CDR1 SGHNT and CDR2 YYREEE (reference sequence). This CDR3 has 16 amino acids. The DNA of the CDR3 is TGTGCCAGCAGAACCGGGACAGGGCCTGGGGCCAACGTCCTGACTTTC. Amino acid sequence: CASRTGTGPGANVLTF.

The CDR3 loop is CASSAQGSDTQYF. The CDR3 bases are TGTGCCAGCAGCGCCCAGGGATCGGATACGCAGTATTTT. The rearrangement links TRBV7-2 to TRBJ2-3; a possible D gene is TRBD1 (5 bases). From germline, CDR1 is SGHTA and CDR2 FQGNSA. There are 13 residues in the CDR3. Deletions cut 5 bases from V and 6 bases from J, with 12 bases between.

Comment on this clone: Relative to the germline gene, one junction end is altered; a read error may explain this. J is TRBJ2-3 and V is TRBV7-7, with 8 bases matching TRBD2. The CDR3 is made up of 16 amino acids. Germline CDR1 and CDR2: SSHAT and FNYEAQ (reference sequence). DNA for the CDR3: TGTGCTAGCAGCGTTTCTAGCGGGCAGCCCACAGATACGCAGTATTTT. Residues: CASSVSSGQPTDTQYF.

This clone was seen a handful of times. V gene TRBV7-9 combines with J gene TRBJ1-3, with a tentative D call TRBD1 (5 bases). This CDR3 comprises 14 residues. The V gene lost 5 bases and the J gene lost 2 bases, with 10 bases spanning the gap. Looked up from germline, CDR1 is SEHNR and CDR2 is FQNEAQ (reference sequence). CDR3 sequence (DNA): TGTGCCAGCAGCCCGGTAGGGGCTGGAAACACCATATATTTT. It yields the protein CASSPVGAGNTIYF.

The chain links TRBV2 to TRBJ2-7, with 10 bases that match TRBD2. The CDR3 contains 16 residues. The germline V gene encodes CDR1 SNHLY and CDR2 FYNNEI. V lost 7 bases, J lost 6 bases, and 15 bases stayed unmatched. This CDR3 is CASKWLAGAGSSEQYF. The DNA of the CDR3 is TGTGCCAGCAAGTGGCTAGCGGGAGCCGGAAGTAGCGAGCAGTACTTC.

The chain uses TRBV2 and TRBJ2-3, with D perhaps matching TRBD2 (5 bases). The CDR3 spans 16 residues. The germline V and J ends were trimmed by 6 bases and 0 bases, with 16 bases remaining between them. CDR1 is SNHLY and CDR2 is FYNNEI in the germline V gene. In DNA form, the CDR3 reads TGTGCCAGCAGGACCAGCGGCACTACTAGCACAGATACGCAGTATTTT. It specifies CASRTSGTTSTDTQYF.

The chain couples TRBV27 to TRBJ1-1; D unresolved. V gave up 3 bases and J gave up 4 bases, with 9 bases separating them. This CDR3 is built from 13 residues. Germline V CDR1 and CDR2: MNHEY, SMNVEV (reference sequence). CDR3 DNA: TGTGCCAGCAGTTTGAGGCTCGTCACTGAAGCTTTCTTT. It yields the protein CASSLRLVTEAFF.

The chain has TRBV19 and TRBJ2-1; 7 nucleotides match TRBD2. Germline CDR1 is LNHDA and CDR2 is SQIVND (reference sequence). The CDR3 runs 15 residues. After removal of 3 bases from V and 7 bases from J, the junction contained 9 bases not matched to a gene. CDR3 sequence (DNA): TGTGCCAGTAGTATCGCCGGGGAGGGTATTAATGAGCAGTTCTTC. Translation: CASSIAGEGINEQFF. The full variable domain, its missing parts supplied by reference TRBV19 and TRBJ2-1, is DGGITQSPKYLFRKEGQNVTLSCEQNLNHDAMYWYRQDPGQGLRLIYYSQIVNDFQKGDIAEGYSVSREKKESFPLTVTSAQKNPTAFYLCASSIAGEGINEQFFGPGTRLTVL.

The rearrangement uses TRBV5-4 and TRBJ2-7, with 12 bases that match TRBD2. V trimming: 0 bases; J trimming: 4 bases; junction bases outside the gene matches: 2. The CDR3 loop spans 15 amino acids. Germline V CDR1 and CDR2: SGHNT, YYREEE (reference sequence). CDR3 bases: TGTGCCAGCAGCTTGGGACTAGCGGGAGAGTACGAGCAGTACTTC. Encoded protein: CASSLGLAGEYEQYF.

V gene TRBV4-3 combines with J gene TRBJ1-2, with D perhaps TRBD1 (5 bases). The CDR3 sequence is 16 residues long. The germline CDR1 and CDR2 sequences are LGHNA and YSLEER. Trimming took off 0 bases at V and 4 bases at J, with 15 bases between the two ends. The CDR3, as DNA: TGCGCCAGCAGCCAAGACGGGGGAGGCAACGGCTATGGCTACACCTTC. Translation gives CASSQDGGGNGYGYTF.

V is TRBV18 and J is TRBJ1-5, with D hard to call. Germline V gene data show CDR1 as KGHSH and CDR2 as LQKENI. V was cut by 0 bases and J by 5 bases, with 14 bases left in between. The CDR3 consists of 16 residues. CDR3 loop: CASSPPGAIPDQPQHF. CDR3 DNA sequence: TGTGCCAGCTCACCACCGGGAGCTATCCCTGATCAGCCCCAGCATTTT.